These T cell receptor beta chains were read from a single sample in a study of OX40 agonist ivuxolimab in advanced cancers. Generated by immunoSEQ multiplex PCR, the TCRdb table keeps only in-frame clones and is missing some. The sample yields 80,000 or so clones, approximately 85% seen once. The sample consisted of CD4+ or CD8+ T cells sorted from blood, taken in a trial of the OX40 agonist ivuxolimab. These receptors all come from an adult with an advanced solid tumor such as melanoma, head and neck, liver or kidney cancer. Each CDR3 is given with its conserved first and last residue. A D gene is named only where the DNA matches it firmly. For some rows the clone size is stated as once, few or many, or as a class when expanded; others skip it.

CDR3,DNA,J,V,D,size
CASGGQAMNTEAFF,TGTGCCAGCGGCGGACAGGCGATGAACACTGAAGCTTTCTTT,TRBJ1-1,TRBV6-5,TRBD1,.
CASSSDRFPYEQYF,TGTGCCAGCAGTTCGGACAGGTTTCCCTACGAGCAGTACTTC,TRBJ2-7,TRBV6-5,TRBD1,.
CSAAEDGEAFF,TGCAGTGCTGCGGAGGACGGTGAAGCTTTCTTT,TRBJ1-1,TRBV20-1,.,few
CASSLRGYSGNTIYF,TGTGCCAGCAGCCTAAGGGGGTACTCTGGAAACACCATATATTTT,TRBJ1-3,TRBV9,.,.
CASSPTRTSGSFSYEQYF,TGTGCCAGCTCACCGACCCGGACTAGCGGGAGTTTTTCCTATGAGCAGTACTTC,TRBJ2-7,TRBV18,TRBD2,.
CASKVMSNTEAFF,TGTGCCAGCAAGGTCATGAGCAACACTGAAGCTTTCTTT,TRBJ1-1,TRBV14,.,.
CASSELDRIGHEAFF,TGTGCCAGCAGTGAATTAGACCGTATAGGGCATGAAGCTTTCTTT,TRBJ1-1,TRBV6-1,.,.
CASSFGTLGGEQYF,TGTGCCAGCAGCTTCGGGACTCTGGGAGGCGAGCAGTACTTC,TRBJ2-7,TRBV7-9,.,.
CASSRQGGTGNTIYF,TGCGCCAGCAGCCGACAGGGAGGAACTGGAAACACCATATATTTT,TRBJ1-3,TRBV4-1,TRBD1,.
CASSPFGNTEAFF,TGCGCCAGCAGCCCTTTCGGGAACACTGAAGCTTTCTTT,TRBJ1-1,TRBV5-1,.,.
CASRGDRATEAFF,TGTGCCAGCAGGGGGGACAGGGCGACTGAAGCTTTCTTT,TRBJ1-1,TRBV27,TRBD1,.
CASSFEAYGYTF,TGTGCCAGCAGCTTCGAGGCTTATGGCTACACCTTC,TRBJ1-2,TRBV11-2,.,.
CASSFLGQGVYEQYF,TGTGCCAGCAGCTTTCTGGGACAGGGGGTCTACGAGCAGTACTTC,TRBJ2-7,TRBV5-6,TRBD1,.
CASSLEDRNTIYF,TGTGCCAGCAGCTTAGAGGACAGGAACACCATATATTTT,TRBJ1-3,TRBV7-9,TRBD1,.
CASSPEGNTEAFF,TGTGCCAGCAGCCCAGAAGGGAACACTGAAGCTTTCTTT,TRBJ1-1,TRBV7-9,.,few
CASSLASSHNEQFF,TGTGCCAGCAGCTTAGCATCGTCCCACAATGAGCAGTTCTTC,TRBJ2-1,TRBV11-2,.,.
CASSLGPTGPGQYF,TGTGCCAGCAGCTTAGGGCCAACAGGGCCCGGGCAGTACTTC,TRBJ2-7,TRBV11-2,.,.
CASRASNQPQHF,TGTGCCAGTAGGGCCTCCAATCAGCCCCAGCATTTT,TRBJ1-5,TRBV19,.,.
CASSIQGANSPLHF,TGTGCCAGCAGCATCCAGGGGGCTAATTCACCCCTCCACTTT,TRBJ1-6,TRBV7-2,TRBD1,.
CAWIQSLGGLGTEAFF,TGTGCCTGGATACAATCACTCGGGGGGTTGGGCACTGAAGCTTTCTTT,TRBJ1-1,TRBV30,.,once
CASSYPGGNTIYF,TGTGCCAGCAGTTATCCGGGAGGGAACACCATATATTTT,TRBJ1-3,TRBV14,.,once
CASRPQGAREPQHF,TGTGCCAGCAGGCCCCAGGGGGCGAGGGAGCCCCAGCATTTT,TRBJ1-5,TRBV2,TRBD1,.
CASSPLMDRGGYTF,TGTGCCAGCTCACCCCTCATGGACAGGGGCGGCTACACCTTC,TRBJ1-2,TRBV18,TRBD1,.
CASSFGTGTEAFF,TGTGCCAGCAGCTTCGGGACAGGGACTGAAGCTTTCTTT,TRBJ1-1,TRBV7-3,TRBD1,.
CASSFRGTYNEQFF,TGTGCCAGCAGTTTTCGCGGGACCTACAATGAGCAGTTCTTC,TRBJ2-1,TRBV28,.,.
CASSQDRPQGLPYNEQFF,TGTGCCAGCAGCCAAGACCGGCCGCAGGGCCTTCCCTACAATGAGCAGTTCTTC,TRBJ2-1,TRBV14,.,.
CASQNQVYQETQYF,TGTGCCAGCCAGAACCAAGTGTACCAAGAGACCCAGTACTTC,TRBJ2-5,TRBV2,.,.
CASSLRQYSNQPQHF,TGTGCCAGCAGCCTAAGACAGTATAGCAATCAGCCCCAGCATTTT,TRBJ1-5,TRBV14,.,.
CASRSNRGEQYF,TGTGCCAGCAGGTCGAATAGGGGGGAGCAGTACTTC,TRBJ2-7,TRBV28,.,.
CASSFDLSRTGGEGGYTF,TGTGCCAGCAGCTTCGACCTATCCAGGACAGGGGGCGAGGGAGGCTACACCTTC,TRBJ1-2,TRBV5-6,TRBD1,.
CASSPRLTTDVQYF,TGCGCCAGCAGCCCAAGACTCACCACGGATGTACAGTACTTC,TRBJ2-5,TRBV4-1,.,.
CASSTAGDEQFF,TGTGCCAGTAGTACCGCGGGAGATGAGCAGTTCTTC,TRBJ2-1,TRBV19,TRBD2,.
CSARDNTQYF,TGCAGTGCTAGAGATAACACGCAGTATTTT,TRBJ2-3,TRBV20-1,.,.
CASARARHTGELFF,TGTGCCAGCGCCCGGGCGCGGCACACCGGGGAGCTGTTTTTT,TRBJ2-2,TRBV7-9,.,.
CASSLLGNTEAFF,TGTGCCAGTAGTTTATTGGGGAACACTGAAGCTTTCTTT,TRBJ1-1,TRBV19,.,.
CASSVGGLAGFYEQYF,TGTGCCAGCAGCGTAGGAGGGCTAGCGGGATTTTACGAGCAGTACTTC,TRBJ2-7,TRBV9,TRBD2,.
CASSLKGQGGEAFF,TGTGCCAGCAGCTTAAAGGGACAGGGGGGTGAAGCTTTCTTT,TRBJ1-1,TRBV7-3,TRBD1,.
CASSFYGTGEETQYF,TGTGCCAGCAGCTTTTACGGGACGGGAGAAGAGACCCAGTACTTC,TRBJ2-5,TRBV5-4,.,.
CASSLGTSGRCYF,TGTGCCAGCAGTCTTGGGACTAGCGGGAGGTGTTATTTT,TRBJ2-3,TRBV2,TRBD2,.
CASSQDLGDRVREQYF,TGTGCCAGCAGCCAAGATCTCGGGGACAGGGTACGCGAGCAGTACTTC,TRBJ2-7,TRBV14,TRBD1,.
CASSEGLDTEAFF,TGTGCCAGCAGTGAAGGCCTGGACACTGAAGCTTTCTTT,TRBJ1-1,TRBV6-1,.,.
CASRAQGSNQPQHF,TGTGCCAGCAGGGCTCAGGGGAGCAATCAGCCCCAGCATTTT,TRBJ1-5,TRBV2,.,.